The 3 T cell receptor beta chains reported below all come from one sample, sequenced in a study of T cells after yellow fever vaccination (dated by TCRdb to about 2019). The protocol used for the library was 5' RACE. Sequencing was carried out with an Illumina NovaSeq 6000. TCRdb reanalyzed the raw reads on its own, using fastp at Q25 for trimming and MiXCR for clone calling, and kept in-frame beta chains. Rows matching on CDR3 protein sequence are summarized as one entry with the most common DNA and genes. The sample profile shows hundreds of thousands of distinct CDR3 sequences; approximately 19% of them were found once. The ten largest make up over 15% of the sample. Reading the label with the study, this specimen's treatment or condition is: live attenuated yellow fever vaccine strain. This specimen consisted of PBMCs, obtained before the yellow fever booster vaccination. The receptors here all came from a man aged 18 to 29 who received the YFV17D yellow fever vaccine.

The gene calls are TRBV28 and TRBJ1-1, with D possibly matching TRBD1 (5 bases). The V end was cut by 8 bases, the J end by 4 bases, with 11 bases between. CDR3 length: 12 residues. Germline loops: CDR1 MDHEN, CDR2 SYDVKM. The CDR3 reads CASLRGGTEAFF. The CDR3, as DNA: TGTGCCAGCCTTCGGGGGGGCACTGAAGCTTTCTTT.

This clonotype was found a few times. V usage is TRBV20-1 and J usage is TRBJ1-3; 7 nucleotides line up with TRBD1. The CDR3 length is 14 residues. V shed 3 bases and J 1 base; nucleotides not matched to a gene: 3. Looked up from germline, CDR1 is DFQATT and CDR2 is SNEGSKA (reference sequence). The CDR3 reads CSARTGSSGNTIYF. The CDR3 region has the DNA TGCAGTGCTAGGACAGGGTCTTCTGGAAACACCATATATTTT.

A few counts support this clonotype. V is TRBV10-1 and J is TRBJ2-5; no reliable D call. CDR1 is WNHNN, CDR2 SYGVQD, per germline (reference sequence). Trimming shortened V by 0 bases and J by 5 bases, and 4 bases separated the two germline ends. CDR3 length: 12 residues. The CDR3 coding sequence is TGCGCCAGCAGTGAGTCGTCGGAGACCCAGTACTTC. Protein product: CASSESSETQYF.